This T cell receptor beta chain came from a study of OX40 agonist ivuxolimab in advanced cancers. Regarding the study in general: Ivuxolimab was an agonistic, fully human IgG2 monoclonal antibody directed against OX40 (CD134), a costimulatory receptor. Intravenous ivuxolimab was administered to patients every 2 weeks at six dose levels: 0.01, 0.1, 0.3, 1.5, 3 and 10 mg/kg. Of the approximately 54 dose-escalation patients, hepatocellular carcinoma was present in around 20, melanoma in around 15, renal cell carcinoma in 9 and head and neck cancer in 9. The dose-escalation cohort was roughly 87% male with a mean age of around 64 years, ranging from roughly 20 to 80. Prior anti-PD-1, anti-PD-L1 or anti-CTLA-4 therapy was permitted, and checkpoint inhibitors had been received by around 39% of dose-escalation patients. Partial responses were achieved by three dose-escalation patients, of whom one had hepatocellular carcinoma and two had cutaneous melanoma. Peripheral TCRbeta sequencing was intended to test whether TCR sequence diversity was altered and clonal T-cell expansion was caused by ivuxolimab. The paper describes the monotherapy dose-escalation part (N ≈ 50 patients) of the phase I trial of ivuxolimab.

The germline V and J ends show losses of 0 bases and 5 bases respectively, and no gene match explains 1 base of the junction. Including the terminal cysteine and phenylalanine, the CDR3 comprises 14 residues. This entry keeps only the CDR3 DNA: 42 bases, framed from base 1. The germline V gene encodes CDR1 SGDLS and CDR2 YYNGEE. Of note for this clone: The clone's antigen remains unknown. Base quality data are lacking; no much larger clone is found one base away.

The trial excluded patients who had a history of autoimmune disease or who were on systemic immunosuppression. In every dose cohort, peripheral blood was drawn for TCR sequencing at baseline, cycle 4 day 1, and cycle 7 day 1. The samples were drawn from a first-in-human, open-label, multicenter phase I dose-escalation trial of ivuxolimab. Adults with locally advanced or metastatic melanoma, renal cell carcinoma, hepatocellular carcinoma or head and neck squamous cell carcinoma were enrolled in the trial. Before TCR sequencing, CD4+ T cells and CD8+ T cells were sorted from peripheral blood as separate populations. Genomic DNA was extracted from sorted cells for sequencing of the TCRbeta CDR3 region. TCRbeta CDR3 regions were sequenced using the immunoSEQ Assay. TCRdb provides this immuneACCESS table in a form limited to in-frame rearrangements. Some clones are lacking; in checked studies, under half of them reflect an unresolved V gene, and why the rest are absent is not known. Present in this sample are 92,000 or so clones, 70% to 85% of which were seen just once. Together, the top ten hold roughly 6% of the sample.

Results the study describes overall, beyond this receptor: Partial responders in the 0.1-3.0 mg/kg groups had among the lowest normalized peripheral clonal expansion, especially among CD8+ T cells. The antigen specificity of the peripheral T cells that underwent clonal expansion was not determined. Low levels of normalized T-cell clonal expansion were also seen in some patients who did not respond. After ivuxolimab, CD8+ T cells had more expanded clones than CD4+ T cells on average. Clonal expansion of both CD4+ and CD8+ blood T cells was observed from baseline to week 6 at doses 0.1 to 3.0 mg/kg.

The chain joins TRBV9 to TRBJ2-1; 8 central bases correspond to TRBD2. This sequence originates from an adult with an advanced solid tumor such as melanoma, head and neck, liver or kidney cancer. The sample consisted of CD4+ or CD8+ T cells sorted from blood, taken in a trial of the OX40 agonist ivuxolimab. Here is the DNA: TGTGCCAGCAGCGTAGACGGGAGGGACAATGAGCAGTTCTTC. The encoded protein is CASSVDGRDNEQFF.